This passage covers 25 T cell receptor beta chains from one sample sequenced in a study of patients and donors after allogeneic stem cell transplantation. A single record per CDR3 protein comes from TCRdb applying MiXCR to the RT-PCR reads. The repertoire includes 920,000 or so distinct CDR3 sequences, roughly 18% of them detected once, and around 5.5% sits in the top ten. The source material was blood, either unsorted or a sorted T cell fraction (not recorded which). The receptors were sampled from a human donor who was either an allogeneic HSCT recipient or a stem cell or donor lymphocyte infusion donor (not recorded which). It is not recorded whose cells these are; they may come from a transplant donor.

The chain uses TRBV4-3 and TRBJ2-6; maybe TRBD1 (6 bases). The CDR3 totals 17 residues. Trimming took 0 bases from V and 4 from J, leaving 13 bases between them. Germline lookup yields CDR1 LGHNA and CDR2 YSLEER. CDR3 protein: CASSQDPGAVGANVLTF. In DNA form, the CDR3 reads TGCGCCAGCAGCCAAGATCCAGGGGCGGTGGGGGCCAACGTCCTGACTTTC.

The V call is TRBV29-1, the J call TRBJ2-1; TRBD1 matches at 9 bases. CDR3 size: 14 residues. CDR1 is SQVTM, CDR2 ANQGSEA, per germline. After removal of 6 bases from V and 5 bases from J, the junction contained 8 bases not matched to a gene. The CDR3: CSVLGQGLHNEQFF. Here the CDR3 DNA reads TGCAGCGTCCTCGGACAGGGGCTACACAATGAGCAGTTCTTC.

A few counts support this clonotype. J is TRBJ2-5 and V is TRBV12-3 or TRBV12-4; 8 positions match TRBD1. V was pared by 4 bases and J by 5 bases, with 6 bases of the junction left unmatched. The CDR3 totals 14 residues. CDR3 loop: CASSSDRVMETQYF. The CDR3 coding sequence is TGTGCCAGCAGTTCGGACAGGGTGATGGAGACCCAGTACTTC.

This clonotype occurred a few times. The chain couples TRBV7-9 to TRBJ1-5; D perhaps matches TRBD1 (6 bases). Germline CDR1 SEHNR, CDR2 FQNEAQ (reference sequence). The V end was cut by 4 bases, the J end by 5 bases, with 12 bases between. This CDR3 contains 14 residues. In DNA form, the CDR3 reads TGTGCCAGCAGCTCTCAGGGGAGGGATCAGCCCCAGCATTTT. Translated: CASSSQGRDQPQHF. The full variable domain, completed using reference TRBV7-9 and TRBJ1-5, is DTGVSQNPRHKITKRGQNVTFRCDPISEHNRLYWYRQTLGQGPEFLTYFQNEAQLEKSRLLSDRFSAERPKGSFSTLEIQRTEQGDSAMYLCASSSQGRDQPQHFGDGTRLSIL.

This clonotype was observed at least ten times. The chain carries TRBV11-1 and TRBJ2-1; 10 nucleotides line up with TRBD2. From germline, CDR1 is SGHAT and CDR2 FQDESV (reference sequence). The CDR3 contains 18 residues. With 0 bases clipped from V and 1 base from J, the junction kept 6 bases outside the gene matches. CDR3 in DNA: TGTGCCAGCAGCTTAGCTGCTAGCGGGGGACCTTCCTACAATGAGCAGTTCTTC. Translating it yields CASSLAASGGPSYNEQFF.

The rearrangement uses TRBV6-5 and TRBJ2-7; possibly TRBD1 for D (6 bases). Germline V lookup: CDR1 MNHEY, CDR2 SVGAGI. The V gene lost 0 bases and the J gene lost 4 bases, with 13 bases spanning the gap. The CDR3 is 15 amino acids. This CDR3 reads CASSYSRTVIYEQYF. CDR3 nucleotides: TGTGCCAGCAGTTACTCGCGGACAGTTATTTACGAGCAGTACTTC.

The rearrangement uses TRBV4-3 and TRBJ1-5; no clear D. The CDR3 extends over 15 amino acids. CDR1 is LGHNA, CDR2 YSLEER, per germline. V lost 3 bases, J lost 0 bases, and 9 bases lay in between. The CDR3 loop is CASSQADGSNQPQHF. The CDR3 region has the DNA TGCGCCAGCAGCCAGGCTGACGGTAGCAATCAGCCCCAGCATTTT.

There are a few counts of this clonotype. This chain connects TRBV12-3 or TRBV12-4 to TRBJ2-7; D gene uncertain. The ends were cut back, 6 bases at V and 10 bases at J, with 16 bases in the middle. CDR3 length: 12 amino acids. In DNA form, the CDR3 reads TGTGCCAGCAGCCCGGCAGGCCCCCATCAGTACTTC. As protein: CASSPAGPHQYF.

Only a few counts were recorded for this clonotype. The chain recombines TRBV29-1 with TRBJ1-2; 7 bases match TRBD1. V lost 4 bases, J lost 0 bases, and 8 bases stayed unmatched. Germline loops: CDR1 SQVTM, CDR2 ANQGSEA. The CDR3 is made up of 15 amino acids. The CDR3 nucleotides read TGCAGCGTTGTCGGACAGGACGCCCCTAACTATGGCTACACCTTC. It is translated as CSVVGQDAPNYGYTF.

This clonotype was detected once. The CDR3 sequence is CASSSWTGPAGEQYF. The CDR3 region has the DNA TGTGCCAGCAGCTCTTGGACAGGACCCGCGGGGGAGCAGTACTTC. The chain recombines TRBV7-8 with TRBJ2-7; D is perhaps TRBD1 (7 bases). V was pared by 4 bases and J by 7 bases, with 20 bases between. CDR1 and CDR2 from the germline V gene are SGHVS and FQNEAQ. The CDR3 is 15 residues long.

The chain employs TRBV14 and TRBJ1-1; 7 bases line up with TRBD1. Germline V gene sequence: CDR1 SGHDN, CDR2 FVKESK. CDR3 length equals 15 residues. The V segment lost 5 bases and the J segment 1 base; nucleotides outside the gene matches: 7. The CDR3 nucleotides read TGTGCCAGCAGCAAAACCGGGACAGAGAACACTGAAGCTTTCTTT. Amino acids: CASSKTGTENTEAFF.

This clonotype came up a few times. V and J are TRBV9 and TRBJ1-6, with 7 positions matching TRBD1. This CDR3 contains 15 residues. Trimming removed 4 bases from V and 5 bases from J; junction bases left unmatched: 6. Germline-derived CDR1 and CDR2 are SGDLS and YYNGEE. CDR3 nucleotide sequence: TGTGCCAGCAGCCCCCAGGGGGGGGATAATTCACCCCTCCACTTT. It yields the protein CASSPQGGDNSPLHF.

The chain employs TRBV5-1 and TRBJ1-1; 7 positions match TRBD1. Germline V CDR1 and CDR2: SGHRS, YFSETQ. With 7 bases clipped from V and 4 bases from J, the junction kept 10 bases outside the gene matches. The CDR3 is 14 amino acids. In nucleotides, the CDR3 is TGCGCCAGCGGGTTAGGAAGGGGGCTCACTGAAGCTTTCTTT. The encoded protein is CASGLGRGLTEAFF.

This clonotype was counted a few times. The rearrangement uses TRBV6-1 and TRBJ2-3; D is tentatively TRBD1 or TRBD2 (6 bases each). Per the germline V gene, CDR1 is MNHNS and CDR2 is SASEGT. The CDR3 runs 15 residues. Trimming pared 9 bases from V and 2 bases from J, leaving 18 bases between. CDR3 amino acids: CASTPTGAVTDTQYF. The CDR3 nucleotides are TGTGCCAGTACTCCCACGGGGGCAGTCACAGATACGCAGTATTTT.

This clonotype was seen many times. The rearrangement joins TRBV12-3 or TRBV12-4 to TRBJ2-1; TRBD1 aligns across 8 bases. With 6 bases clipped from V and 4 bases from J, the junction kept 5 bases outside the gene matches. This CDR3 region has 14 residues. The CDR3 loop reads CASSPGQVYNEQFF. CDR3 coding DNA: TGTGCCAGCAGCCCGGGACAGGTATACAATGAGCAGTTCTTC.

Regarding this clonotype: An end of the junction differs from the germline gene, which may be a read error. The CDR3 spells CTSSRTLRDTGDTQYF. CDR3 coding DNA: TGCACCAGCAGCAGGACTCTCCGGGATACCGGAGATACGCAGTATTTT. J is TRBJ2-3 and V is TRBV5-1, with D perhaps matching TRBD2 (5 bases). Germline V gives CDR1 SGHRS, CDR2 YFSETQ. There are 16 residues in the CDR3.

This rearrangement joins TRBV7-2 to TRBJ1-2, with a possible D match to TRBD1 (5 bases). Per germline, CDR1 SGHTA and CDR2 FQGNSA. V was cut by 3 bases and J by 3 bases, with 11 bases left in between. The CDR3 is made up of 14 amino acids. CDR3 nucleotide sequence: TGTGCCAGCAGCTTGGAGGCGGGACACTATGGCTACACCTTC. It yields the protein CASSLEAGHYGYTF.

The gene calls are TRBV20-1 and TRBJ2-1; 9 bases fit TRBD1. The CDR3 runs to 14 residues. Unmatched junction bases numbered 8, after V lost 6 bases and J lost 5 bases. Germline V lookup: CDR1 DFQATT, CDR2 SNEGSKA (reference sequence). The CDR3 sequence: CSAIAGTGNNEQFF. Written as DNA, the CDR3 is TGCAGTGCCATCGCCGGGACAGGGAACAATGAGCAGTTCTTC.

This clonotype was counted ten times or more. This rearrangement joins TRBV5-5 to TRBJ2-1; TRBD1 matches at 8 bases. CDR1 is SGHKS and CDR2 is YYEKEE in the germline V gene (reference sequence). CDR3 length: 15 residues. With 1 base clipped from V and 7 bases from J, the junction kept 7 bases outside the gene matches. CDR3 loop: CASSLPGQALNEQFF. For the CDR3, the DNA is TGTGCCAGCAGCTTGCCGGGACAGGCGCTAAATGAGCAGTTCTTC.

This chain links TRBV11-2 with TRBJ1-2; D may be TRBD1 (5 bases). This CDR3 is built from 15 residues. CDR1 and CDR2 from the germline V gene are SGHAT and FQNNGV. The V end was cut by 2 bases, the J end by 8 bases, with 18 bases between. The CDR3 DNA is TGTGCCAGCAGCTTAAGCACAGGAGAATTGAAGGGCTACACCTTC. This gives the protein CASSLSTGELKGYTF.

V usage is TRBV5-1 and J usage is TRBJ2-7, with D perhaps TRBD1 or TRBD2 (5 bases each). This CDR3 spans 12 amino acids. Per germline, CDR1 SGHRS and CDR2 YFSETQ. V dropped 5 bases and J dropped 4 bases, with 10 bases sitting between them. The CDR3 loop reads CASRGPTYEQYF. The CDR3 DNA follows: TGCGCCAGCAGGGGACCGACGTACGAGCAGTACTTC.

This clonotype turned up a few times. The V call is TRBV20-1, the J call TRBJ1-1; tentatively, D is TRBD1 (5 bases). Trimming removed 5 bases from V and 1 base from J, with 11 bases in between. The CDR3 has 13 residues. The V gene's germline CDR1 is DFQATT and CDR2 SNEGSKA (reference sequence). The CDR3 sequence: CSAAGEKNTEAFF. The CDR3 region has the DNA TGCAGTGCTGCGGGGGAGAAGAACACTGAAGCTTTCTTT.

There are a few counts of this clonotype. The chain employs TRBV9 and TRBJ2-1; the D gene is possibly TRBD1 (6 bases). Trimming pared 6 bases from V and 5 bases from J, leaving 12 bases between. This CDR3 is 13 amino acids long. The germline V gene has CDR1 SGDLS and CDR2 YYNGEE. The CDR3 region is CASTGRGDNEQFF. DNA for the CDR3: TGTGCCAGCACGGGCAGGGGAGACAATGAGCAGTTCTTC.

The sample holds a few counts of this clonotype. The chain recombines TRBV25-1 with TRBJ1-2, with D uncertain. Germline CDR1 reads MGHDK; CDR2 reads SYGVNS. Trimming pared 0 bases from V and 5 bases from J, leaving 7 bases between. The CDR3 runs 13 residues. The CDR3 here is CASSEYETYGYTF. CDR3 bases: TGTGCCAGCAGTGAATATGAGACATATGGCTACACCTTC.

This chain links TRBV11-2 with TRBJ2-5, with TRBD1 matching over 12 bases. The ends lost 5 bases at V and 5 bases at J; junction bases unmatched: 6. CDR3 length: 15 residues. Germline V gene data show CDR1 as SGHAT and CDR2 as FQNNGV. For the CDR3, the DNA is TGTGCCAGCAGCCCTCGGGACAGGGGGCATGAGACCCAGTACTTC. Translating it yields CASSPRDRGHETQYF.